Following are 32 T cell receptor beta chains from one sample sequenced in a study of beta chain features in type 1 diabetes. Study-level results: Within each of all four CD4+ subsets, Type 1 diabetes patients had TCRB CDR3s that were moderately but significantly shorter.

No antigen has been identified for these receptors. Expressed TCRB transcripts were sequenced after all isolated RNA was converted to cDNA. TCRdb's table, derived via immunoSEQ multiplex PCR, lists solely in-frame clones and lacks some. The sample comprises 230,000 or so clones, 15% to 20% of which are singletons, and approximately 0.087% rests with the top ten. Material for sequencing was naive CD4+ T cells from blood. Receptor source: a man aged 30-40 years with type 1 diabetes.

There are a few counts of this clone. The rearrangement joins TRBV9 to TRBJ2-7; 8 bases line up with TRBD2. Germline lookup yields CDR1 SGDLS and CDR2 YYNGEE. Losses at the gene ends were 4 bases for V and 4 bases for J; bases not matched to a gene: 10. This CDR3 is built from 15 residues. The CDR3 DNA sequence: TGTGCCAGCAGCCCCTCAGGGACTAGTAGTTACGAGCAGTACTTC. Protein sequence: CASSPSGTSSYEQYF.

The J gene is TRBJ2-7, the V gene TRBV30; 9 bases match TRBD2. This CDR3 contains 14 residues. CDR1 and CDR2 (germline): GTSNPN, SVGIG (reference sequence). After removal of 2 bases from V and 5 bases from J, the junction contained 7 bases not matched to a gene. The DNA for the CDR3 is TGTGCCTGGAGTAGGGCGGGAGGGCCCAACGAGCAGTACTTC. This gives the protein CAWSRAGGPNEQYF.

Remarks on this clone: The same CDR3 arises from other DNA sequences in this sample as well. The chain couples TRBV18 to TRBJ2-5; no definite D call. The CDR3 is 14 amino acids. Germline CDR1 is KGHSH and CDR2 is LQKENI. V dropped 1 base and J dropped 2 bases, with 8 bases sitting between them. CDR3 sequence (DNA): TGTGCCAGCTCACCACGGCGGTTACAAGAGACCCAGTACTTC. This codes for CASSPRRLQETQYF.

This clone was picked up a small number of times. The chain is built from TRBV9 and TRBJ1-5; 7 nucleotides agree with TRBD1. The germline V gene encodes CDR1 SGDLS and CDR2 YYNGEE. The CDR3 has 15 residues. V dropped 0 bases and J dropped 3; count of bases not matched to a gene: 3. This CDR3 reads CASSVGGQHNQPQHF. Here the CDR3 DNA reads TGTGCCAGCAGCGTAGGGGGACAGCACAATCAGCCCCAGCATTTT.

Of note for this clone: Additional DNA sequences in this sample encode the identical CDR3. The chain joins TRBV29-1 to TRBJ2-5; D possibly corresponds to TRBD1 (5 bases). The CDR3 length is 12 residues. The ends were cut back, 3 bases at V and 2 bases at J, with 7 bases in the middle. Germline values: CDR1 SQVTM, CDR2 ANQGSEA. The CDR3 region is CSVDQGQETQYF. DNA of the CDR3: TGCAGCGTTGACCAGGGACAAGAGACCCAGTACTTC. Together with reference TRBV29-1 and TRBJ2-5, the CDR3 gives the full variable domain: SAVISQKPSRDICQRGTSLTIQCQVDSQVTMMFWYRQQPGQSLTLIATANQGSEATYESGFVIDKFPISRPNLTFSTLTVSNMSPEDSSIYLCSVDQGQETQYFGPGTRLLVL.

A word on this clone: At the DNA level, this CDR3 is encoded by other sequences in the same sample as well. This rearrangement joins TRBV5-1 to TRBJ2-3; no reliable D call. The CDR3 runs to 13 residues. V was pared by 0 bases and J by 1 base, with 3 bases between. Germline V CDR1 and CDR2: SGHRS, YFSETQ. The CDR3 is CASSLVGTDTQYF. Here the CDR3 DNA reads TGCGCCAGCAGCTTGGTAGGCACAGATACGCAGTATTTT.

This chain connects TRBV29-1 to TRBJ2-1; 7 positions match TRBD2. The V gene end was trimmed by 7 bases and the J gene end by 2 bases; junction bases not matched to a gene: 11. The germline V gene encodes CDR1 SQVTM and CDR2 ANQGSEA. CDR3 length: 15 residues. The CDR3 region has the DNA TGCAGCGCTGGGAGGGCCAGATTAGCCTACAATGAGCAGTTCTTC. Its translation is CSAGRARLAYNEQFF.

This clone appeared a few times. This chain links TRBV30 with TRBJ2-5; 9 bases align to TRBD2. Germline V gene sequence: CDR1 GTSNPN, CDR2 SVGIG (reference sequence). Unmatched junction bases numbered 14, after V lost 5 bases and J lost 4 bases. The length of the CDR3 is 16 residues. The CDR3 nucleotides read TGTGCCTGGCTAGACTGGACTAGCGAGGGAGGAGAGACCCAGTACTTC. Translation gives CAWLDWTSEGGETQYF.

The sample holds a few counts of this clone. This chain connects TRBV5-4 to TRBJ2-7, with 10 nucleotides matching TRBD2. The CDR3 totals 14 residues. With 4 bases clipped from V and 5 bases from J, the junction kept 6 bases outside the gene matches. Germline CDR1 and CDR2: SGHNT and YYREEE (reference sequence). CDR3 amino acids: CASSGGSGRNEQYF. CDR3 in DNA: TGTGCCAGCAGCGGGGGTAGCGGGAGGAACGAGCAGTACTTC.

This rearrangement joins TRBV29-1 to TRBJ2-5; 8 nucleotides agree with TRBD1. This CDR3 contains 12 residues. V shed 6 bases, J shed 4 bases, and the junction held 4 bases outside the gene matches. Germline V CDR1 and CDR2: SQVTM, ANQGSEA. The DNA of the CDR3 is TGCAGCGTCCTCACAGGGGGAGAGACCCAGTACTTC. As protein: CSVLTGGETQYF.

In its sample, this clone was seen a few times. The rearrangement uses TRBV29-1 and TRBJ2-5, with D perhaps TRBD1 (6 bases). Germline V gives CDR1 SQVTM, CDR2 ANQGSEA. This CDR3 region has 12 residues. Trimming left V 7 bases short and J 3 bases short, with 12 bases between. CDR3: CSALQGEETQYF. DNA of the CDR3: TGCAGCGCTCTACAGGGCGAAGAGACCCAGTACTTC.

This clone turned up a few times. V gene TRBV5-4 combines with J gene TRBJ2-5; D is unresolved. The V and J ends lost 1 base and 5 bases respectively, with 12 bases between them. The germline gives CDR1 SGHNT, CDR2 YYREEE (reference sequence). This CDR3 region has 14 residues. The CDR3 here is CASSLKGATETQYF. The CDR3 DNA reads TGTGCCAGCAGCTTGAAGGGCGCGACGGAGACCCAGTACTTC. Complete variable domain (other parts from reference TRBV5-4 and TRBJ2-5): ETGVTQSPTHLIKTRGQQVTLRCSSQSGHNTVSWYQQALGQGPQFIFQYYREEENGRGNFPPRFSGLQFPNYSSELNVNALELDDSALYLCASSLKGATETQYFGPGTRLLVL.

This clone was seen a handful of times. CDR3 sequence: CASSVLGYEQYF. CDR3 DNA sequence: TGTGCCAGCAGCGTCCTAGGCTACGAGCAGTACTTC. The genes are TRBV11-1 and TRBJ2-7; D unresolved. This CDR3 region has 12 residues. V was clipped by 5 bases and J by 3 bases, with 8 bases between them. Germline V CDR1 and CDR2: SGHAT, FQDESV (reference sequence).

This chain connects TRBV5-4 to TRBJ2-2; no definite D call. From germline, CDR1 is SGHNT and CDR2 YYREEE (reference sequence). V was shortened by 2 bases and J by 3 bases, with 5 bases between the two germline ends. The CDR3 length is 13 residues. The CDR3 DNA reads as TGTGCCAGCAGCTTTGTCTACACCGGGGAGCTGTTTTTT. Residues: CASSFVYTGELFF.

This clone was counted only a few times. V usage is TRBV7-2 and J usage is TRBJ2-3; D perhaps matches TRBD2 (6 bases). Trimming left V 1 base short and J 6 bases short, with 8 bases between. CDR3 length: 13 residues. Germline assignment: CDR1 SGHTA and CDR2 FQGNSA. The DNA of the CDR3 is TGTGCCAGCAGCTTAGGGACTATCGATACGCAGTATTTT. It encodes CASSLGTIDTQYF.

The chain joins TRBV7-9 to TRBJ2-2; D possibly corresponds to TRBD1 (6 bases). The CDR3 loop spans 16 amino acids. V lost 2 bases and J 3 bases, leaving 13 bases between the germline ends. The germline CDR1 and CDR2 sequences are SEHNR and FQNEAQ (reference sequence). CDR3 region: CASSLFVAGDTGELFF. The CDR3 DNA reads TGTGCCAGCAGCTTATTTGTAGCAGGGGACACCGGGGAGCTGTTTTTT.

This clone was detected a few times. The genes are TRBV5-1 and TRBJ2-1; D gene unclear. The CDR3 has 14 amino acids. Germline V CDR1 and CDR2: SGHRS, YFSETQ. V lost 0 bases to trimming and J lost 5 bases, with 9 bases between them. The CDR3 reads CASSLEASNNEQFF. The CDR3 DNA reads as TGCGCCAGCAGCTTGGAGGCTAGTAACAATGAGCAGTTCTTC.

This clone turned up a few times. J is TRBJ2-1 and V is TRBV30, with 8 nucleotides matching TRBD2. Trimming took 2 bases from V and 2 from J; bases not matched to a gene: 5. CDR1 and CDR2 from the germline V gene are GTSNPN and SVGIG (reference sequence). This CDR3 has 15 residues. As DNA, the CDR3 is TGTGCCTGGAGTCTAGCGGGTCCTACCTACAATGAGCAGTTCTTC. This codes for CAWSLAGPTYNEQFF.

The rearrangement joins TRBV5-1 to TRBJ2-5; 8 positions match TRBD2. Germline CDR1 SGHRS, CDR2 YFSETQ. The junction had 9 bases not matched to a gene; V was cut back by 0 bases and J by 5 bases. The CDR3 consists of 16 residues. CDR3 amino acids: CASSLESLREGETQYF. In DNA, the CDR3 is TGCGCCAGCAGCTTGGAGTCTTTACGGGAGGGTGAGACCCAGTACTTC. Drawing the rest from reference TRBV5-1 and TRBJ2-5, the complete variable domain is KAGVTQTPRYLIKTRGQQVTLSCSPISGHRSVSWYQQTPGQGLQFLFEYFSETQRNKGNFPGRFSGRQFSNSRSEMNVSTLELGDSALYLCASSLESLREGETQYFGPGTRLLVL.

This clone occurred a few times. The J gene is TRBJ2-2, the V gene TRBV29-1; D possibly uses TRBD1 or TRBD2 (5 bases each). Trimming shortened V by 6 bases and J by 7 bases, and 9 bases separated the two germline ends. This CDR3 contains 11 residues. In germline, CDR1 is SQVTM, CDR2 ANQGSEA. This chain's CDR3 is CSVRDLGELFF. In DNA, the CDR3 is TGCAGCGTGAGGGACCTCGGGGAGCTGTTTTTT.

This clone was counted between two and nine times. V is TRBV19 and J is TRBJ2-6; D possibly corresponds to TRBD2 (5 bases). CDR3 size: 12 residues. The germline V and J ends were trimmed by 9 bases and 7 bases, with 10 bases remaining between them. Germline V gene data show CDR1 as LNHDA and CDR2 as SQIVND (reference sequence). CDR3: CASLAGANVLTF. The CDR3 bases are TGTGCCAGCCTTGCGGGCGCCAACGTCCTGACTTTC.

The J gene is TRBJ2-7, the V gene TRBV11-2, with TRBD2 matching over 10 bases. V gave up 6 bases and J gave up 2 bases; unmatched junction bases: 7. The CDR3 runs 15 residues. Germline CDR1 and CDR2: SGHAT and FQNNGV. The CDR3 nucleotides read TGTGCCAGCAGATATAGGACTAGCGGTCCCTACGAGCAGTACTTC. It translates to CASRYRTSGPYEQYF.

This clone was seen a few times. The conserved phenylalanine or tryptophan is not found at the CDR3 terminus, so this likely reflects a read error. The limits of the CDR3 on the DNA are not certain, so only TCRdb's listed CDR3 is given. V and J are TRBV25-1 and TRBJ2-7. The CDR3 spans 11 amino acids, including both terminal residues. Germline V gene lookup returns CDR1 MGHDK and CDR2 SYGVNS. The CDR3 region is CASSGGLQGWL.

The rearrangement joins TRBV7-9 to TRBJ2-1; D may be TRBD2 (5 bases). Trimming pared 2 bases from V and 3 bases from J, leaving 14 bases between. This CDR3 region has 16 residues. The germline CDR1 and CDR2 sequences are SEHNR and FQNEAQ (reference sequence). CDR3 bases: TGTGCCAGCAGCTTATCTGTCCAGCGGAGCTACAATGAGCAGTTCTTC. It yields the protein CASSLSVQRSYNEQFF.

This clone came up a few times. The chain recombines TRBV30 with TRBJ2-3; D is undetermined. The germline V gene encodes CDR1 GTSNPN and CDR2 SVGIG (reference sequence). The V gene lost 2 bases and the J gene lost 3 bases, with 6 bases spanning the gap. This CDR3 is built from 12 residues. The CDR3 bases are TGTGCCTGGAGTCGATCGACAGATACGCAGTATTTT. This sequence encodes CAWSRSTDTQYF.

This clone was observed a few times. Written as DNA, the CDR3 is TGTGCCAGCAGCTTAGTCATACAACTAGCGGGCGAGTCCTACGAGCAGTACTTC. The encoded protein is CASSLVIQLAGESYEQYF. The chain employs TRBV7-2 and TRBJ2-7; TRBD2 matches at 9 bases. This CDR3 contains 18 residues. V lost 1 base to trimming and J lost 1 base; unmatched junction nucleotides: 11. The germline gives CDR1 SGHTA, CDR2 FQGNSA.

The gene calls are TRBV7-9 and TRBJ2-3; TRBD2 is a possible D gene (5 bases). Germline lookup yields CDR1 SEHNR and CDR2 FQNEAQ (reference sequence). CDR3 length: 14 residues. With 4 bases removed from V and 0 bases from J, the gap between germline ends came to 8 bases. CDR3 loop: CASSSGYSTDTQYF. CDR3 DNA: TGTGCCAGCAGCTCGGGGTATAGCACAGATACGCAGTATTTT.

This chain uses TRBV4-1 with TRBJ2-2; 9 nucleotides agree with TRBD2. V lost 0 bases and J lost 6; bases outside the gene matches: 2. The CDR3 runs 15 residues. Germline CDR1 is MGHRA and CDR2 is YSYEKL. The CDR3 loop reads CASSQERLAAGELFF. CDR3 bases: TGCGCCAGCAGCCAAGAGAGACTAGCGGCCGGGGAGCTGTTTTTT.

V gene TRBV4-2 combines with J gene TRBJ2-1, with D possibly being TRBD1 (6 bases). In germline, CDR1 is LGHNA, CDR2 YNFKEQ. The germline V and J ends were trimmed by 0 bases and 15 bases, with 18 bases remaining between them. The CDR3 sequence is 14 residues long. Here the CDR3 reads CASSQEDRKDSRFF. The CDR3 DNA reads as TGTGCCAGCAGCCAAGAAGATCGGAAGGACAGCCGGTTCTTC.

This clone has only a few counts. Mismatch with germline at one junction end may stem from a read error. The CDR3 spells CASSLAEQGYLNF. The CDR3 coding sequence is TGTGCCAGCAGCTTAGCGGAGCAGGGCTACCTTAACTTC. The V and J genes are TRBV7-2 and TRBJ2-7; D may be TRBD1 (5 bases). The CDR3 runs 13 residues. CDR1 is SGHTA, CDR2 FQGNSA, per germline.

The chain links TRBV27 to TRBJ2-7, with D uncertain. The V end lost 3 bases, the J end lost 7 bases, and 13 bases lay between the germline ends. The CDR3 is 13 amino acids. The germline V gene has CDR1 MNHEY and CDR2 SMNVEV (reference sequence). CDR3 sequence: CASSFRDKDEQYF. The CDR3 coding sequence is TGTGCCAGCAGTTTTAGGGATAAGGATGAGCAGTACTTC.

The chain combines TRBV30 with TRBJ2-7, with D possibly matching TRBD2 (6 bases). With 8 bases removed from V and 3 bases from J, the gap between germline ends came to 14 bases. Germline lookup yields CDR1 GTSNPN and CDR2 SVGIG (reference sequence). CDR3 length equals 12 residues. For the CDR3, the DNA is TGTGCCGGAAGTACGGGGGTCTACGAGCAGTACTTC. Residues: CAGSTGVYEQYF.